Following are 26 T cell receptor beta chains from one sample sequenced in a study of T cell repertoires in cytomegalovirus infection. TCRdb reprocessed the reads with MiXCR, giving one entry per CDR3 protein. The sample has some 200,000 distinct CDR3 sequences, approximately 9.6% seen once. Sequenced sample: PBMCs. The origin of the receptors is a human donor in good health (CMV status not recorded). Some clones in this sample may be carry-over from other donors' samples.

This clonotype occurred many times. The chain uses TRBV7-2 and TRBJ2-2; 9 nucleotides line up with TRBD1. With V trimmed by 2 bases and J by 7 bases, 5 bases remained unmatched. CDR3 length: 15 residues. The germline CDR1 and CDR2 sequences are SGHTA and FQGNSA. Here the CDR3 DNA reads TGTGCCAGCAGCTTAAGGGACAGGGCAGGCGGGGAGCTGTTTTTT. Residues: CASSLRDRAGGELFF.

This clonotype was counted only a few times. The chain combines TRBV19 with TRBJ1-5, with D unclear. CDR1 and CDR2 (germline): LNHDA, SQIVND (reference sequence). V lost 4 bases and J lost 4, with 17 bases in between. The CDR3 contains 16 residues. CDR3 in amino acids: CASSNRPWGGNQPQHF. CDR3 nucleotides: TGTGCCAGTAGTAATCGGCCTTGGGGAGGGAATCAGCCCCAGCATTTT.

This clonotype was observed many times. V gene TRBV20-1 combines with J gene TRBJ2-7; perhaps TRBD1 as D (5 bases). V lost 2 bases and J lost 2, with 13 bases in between. This CDR3 is 14 amino acids long. The germline gives CDR1 DFQATT, CDR2 SNEGSKA (reference sequence). CDR3 in amino acids: CSARRIDSAYEQYF. CDR3 bases: TGCAGTGCTAGACGGATCGACAGCGCCTACGAGCAGTACTTC.

The sample holds many counts of this clonotype. This chain uses TRBV5-1 with TRBJ2-1, with 7 bases lining up with TRBD2. The CDR3 sequence is 15 residues long. V gave up 0 bases and J gave up 9 bases; unmatched junction bases: 9. Germline CDR1 SGHRS, CDR2 YFSETQ. CDR3 nucleotides: TGCGCCAGCAGCTTGGCGGGGGGAGGGGCGACTGAGCAGTTCTTC. This codes for CASSLAGGGATEQFF.

Only a few counts were recorded for this clonotype. The chain is built from TRBV28 and TRBJ2-1, with TRBD2 matching over 14 bases. This CDR3 is built from 18 residues. Germline values: CDR1 MDHEN, CDR2 SYDVKM. The ends lost 4 bases at V and 4 bases at J; junction bases unmatched: 9. This chain's CDR3 is CASSSWTSGGTKYNEQFF. The CDR3 nucleotides read TGTGCCAGCAGTTCCTGGACTAGCGGGGGGACCAAATACAATGAGCAGTTCTTC.

This clonotype was seen a few times. J is TRBJ2-2 and V is TRBV6-2 or TRBV6-3, with D possibly being TRBD1 (6 bases). Trimming removed 10 bases from V and 5 bases from J, with 17 bases in between. The germline V gene encodes CDR1 MNHEY and CDR2 SVGEGT. The length of the CDR3 is 14 residues. The CDR3 loop is CATKFGQTTGELFF. The CDR3 bases are TGTGCCACCAAATTCGGACAGACGACCGGGGAGCTGTTTTTT.

The chain carries TRBV20-1 and TRBJ2-5; D remains ambiguous. V dropped 8 bases and J dropped 7 bases, with 17 bases sitting between them. Germline-derived CDR1 and CDR2 are DFQATT and SNEGSKA (reference sequence). The CDR3 has 12 amino acids. CDR3 sequence reads: CSLTRVGVTQYF. The CDR3 coding sequence is TGCAGTCTAACCCGGGTGGGCGTGACCCAGTACTTC.

The rearrangement joins TRBV19 to TRBJ2-2; 11 positions agree with TRBD2. Germline CDR1 and CDR2: LNHDA and SQIVND (reference sequence). This CDR3 has 16 amino acids. The V gene end was trimmed by 5 bases and the J gene end by 7 bases; junction bases not matched to a gene: 9. The CDR3 here is CASSSTSGGRGGELFF. The CDR3 DNA sequence: TGTGCCAGTAGTTCAACTAGCGGGGGTAGGGGCGGGGAGCTGTTTTTT.

This clonotype was seen only a few times. The V gene is TRBV20-1, the J gene TRBJ1-2; D unclear. Trimming left V 3 bases short and J 4 bases short, with 6 bases between. The germline CDR1 and CDR2 sequences are DFQATT and SNEGSKA (reference sequence). The CDR3 is 11 amino acids. The CDR3 reads CSASGSYGYTF. The CDR3 coding sequence is TGCAGTGCTAGCGGCAGCTATGGCTACACCTTC.

This clonotype was observed a few times. The chain links TRBV19 to TRBJ1-5; 7 bases agree with TRBD1. CDR3 length equals 13 residues. Losses at the gene ends were 6 bases for V and 2 bases for J; bases not matched to a gene: 1. CDR1 and CDR2 from the germline V gene are LNHDA and SQIVND (reference sequence). CDR3 DNA: TGTGCCAGTAGAGACAGGGGCAATCAGCCCCAGCATTTT. It codes for CASRDRGNQPQHF.

This clonotype was recorded only once. This chain uses TRBV20-1 with TRBJ2-7; no clear D gene. This CDR3 region has 12 residues. The V gene's germline CDR1 is DFQATT and CDR2 SNEGSKA (reference sequence). Trimming pared 3 bases from V and 2 bases from J, leaving 8 bases between. The DNA for the CDR3 is TGCAGTGCTAGGGACCAACCCTACGAGCAGTACTTC. Amino acid sequence: CSARDQPYEQYF.

In its sample, this clonotype was seen many times. The V call is TRBV6-5, the J call TRBJ2-5; D is uncertain. CDR1 is MNHEY and CDR2 is SVGAGI in the germline V gene. CDR3 length: 13 residues. The ends were cut back, 2 bases at V and 3 bases at J, with 7 bases in the middle. This CDR3 reads CASSYAGEETQYF. The CDR3 DNA is TGTGCCAGCAGTTACGCCGGAGAAGAGACCCAGTACTTC.

This clonotype was seen at least ten times. The gene calls are TRBV7-2 and TRBJ1-2, with TRBD1 as a possible D gene (5 bases). With 6 bases removed from V and 4 bases from J, the gap between germline ends came to 18 bases. The CDR3 contains 15 residues. Germline assignment: CDR1 SGHTA and CDR2 FQGNSA. DNA for the CDR3: TGTGCCAGCAGTCATTCCTCCAGGGAAGGCTATGGCTACACCTTC. Amino acid sequence: CASSHSSREGYGYTF.

There are many counts of this clonotype. The chain employs TRBV19 and TRBJ1-5; D remains unclear. V dropped 3 bases and J dropped 6 bases, with 9 bases sitting between them. Germline CDR1 LNHDA, CDR2 SQIVND (reference sequence). The CDR3 consists of 13 residues. CDR3 loop: CASSISEPQPQHF. CDR3 coding DNA: TGTGCCAGTAGTATTTCGGAACCTCAGCCCCAGCATTTT.

The table lists this clonotype with a few counts. The chain couples TRBV6-2 or TRBV6-3 to TRBJ1-2; D is uncertain. V lost 6 bases, J lost 2 bases, and 19 bases lay in between. Germline V lookup: CDR1 MNHEY, CDR2 SVGEGT. The CDR3 is 16 amino acids. CDR3 sequence: CASSLRMIGKNYGYTF. CDR3 sequence (DNA): TGTGCCAGCAGCCTACGGATGATTGGGAAGAACTATGGCTACACCTTC.

This clonotype was counted ten times or more. The chain is built from TRBV28 and TRBJ2-2, with 12 bases aligning to TRBD1. CDR1 is MDHEN, CDR2 SYDVKM, per germline. This CDR3 comprises 17 residues. V was clipped by 8 bases and J by 7 bases; unmatched bases: 14. The CDR3 nucleotides are TGTGCCAGCCACCCCTCCGGGACAGGGGGCGTCGGCGGGGAGCTGTTTTTT. Residues: CASHPSGTGGVGGELFF. The whole variable domain, filled in from reference TRBV28 and TRBJ2-2, reads DVKVTQSSRYLVKRTGEKVFLECVQDMDHENMFWYRQDPGLGLRLIYFSYDVKMKEKGDIPEGYSVSREKKERFSLILESASTNQTSMYLCASHPSGTGGVGGELFFGEGSRLTVL.

The chain links TRBV29-1 to TRBJ1-1, with D possibly matching TRBD1 (5 bases). Trimming left V 6 bases short and J 4 bases short, with 15 bases between. Germline-derived CDR1 and CDR2 are SQVTM and ANQGSEA. The length of the CDR3 is 13 residues. The CDR3 DNA reads TGCAGCGTCCACCCCATCGGGGGCACTGAAGCTTTCTTT. This encodes CSVHPIGGTEAFF. Supplemented by reference TRBV29-1 and TRBJ1-1, the full variable domain reads SAVISQKPSRDICQRGTSLTIQCQVDSQVTMMFWYRQQPGQSLTLIATANQGSEATYESGFVIDKFPISRPNLTFSTLTVSNMSPEDSSIYLCSVHPIGGTEAFFGQGTRLTVV.

The sample holds a few counts of this clonotype. CDR3 protein: CASTRNTEAFF. CDR3 DNA: TGTGCCAGCACCCGCAACACTGAAGCTTTCTTT. The chain uses TRBV7-9 and TRBJ1-1, with D uncertain. Germline V gives CDR1 SEHNR, CDR2 FQNEAQ (reference sequence). Deletions cut 7 bases from V and 2 bases from J, with 5 bases between. The CDR3 runs 11 residues.

This clonotype was counted between two and nine times. This chain joins TRBV20-1 and TRBJ2-1; D is uncertain. The CDR3 extends over 11 amino acids. Germline assignment: CDR1 DFQATT and CDR2 SNEGSKA (reference sequence). Trimming took 2 bases from V and 6 from J, leaving 5 bases between them. The CDR3 coding sequence is TGCAGTGCTAGAATATTCAATGAGCAGTTCTTC. Residues: CSARIFNEQFF.

In its sample, this clonotype was seen many times. The gene calls are TRBV7-9 and TRBJ1-6; no clear D gene. Trimming pared 5 bases from V and 7 bases from J, leaving 9 bases between. The CDR3 runs 13 residues. Germline V CDR1 and CDR2: SEHNR, FQNEAQ (reference sequence). CDR3 nucleotides: TGTGCCAGCAGCCCAACATCGAATTCACCCCTCCACTTT. Encoded protein: CASSPTSNSPLHF.

Many counts were recorded for this clonotype. The CDR3 sequence: CASSVASGSTDTQYF. As DNA, the CDR3 is TGTGCCAGCAGCGTGGCTAGCGGTTCCACAGATACGCAGTATTTT. The V and J genes are TRBV7-8 and TRBJ2-3; 7 bases fit TRBD2. This CDR3 has 15 residues. Germline assignment: CDR1 SGHVS and CDR2 FQNEAQ. The trim removed 5 bases at V and 2 bases at J, leaving 7 bases unmatched. The variable domain in full, with the rest retrieved from reference TRBV7-8 and TRBJ2-3, is GAGVSQSPRYKVAKRGQDVALRCDPISGHVSLFWYQQALGQGPEFLTYFQNEAQLDKSGLPSDRFFAERPEGSVSTLKIQRTQQEDSAVYLCASSVASGSTDTQYFGPGTRLTVL.

This clonotype was detected many times. The rearrangement uses TRBV7-2 and TRBJ1-1; D is undetermined. V lost 3 bases, J lost 7 bases, and 15 bases lay in between. The CDR3 covers 14 residues. Germline V gives CDR1 SGHTA, CDR2 FQGNSA. CDR3 DNA: TGTGCCAGCAGCTTTGGAGGCCCCTCACTTGAAGCTTTCTTT. Translation gives CASSFGGPSLEAFF.

The chain couples TRBV28 to TRBJ1-5; the D gene is possibly TRBD1 (6 bases). Germline assignment: CDR1 MDHEN and CDR2 SYDVKM. The V end was cut by 6 bases, the J end by 5 bases, with 17 bases between. The CDR3 runs 15 residues. CDR3 sequence (DNA): TGTGCCAGCAGCCCCGAGGCGGGGGCGGATCAGCCCCAGCATTTT. Amino acid sequence: CASSPEAGADQPQHF.

This clonotype was observed many times. The chain couples TRBV20-1 to TRBJ2-7; 15 positions agree with TRBD2. This CDR3 has 15 residues. J lost 5 bases, V lost 3 bases, and 5 bases had no gene match. The V gene's germline CDR1 is DFQATT and CDR2 SNEGSKA (reference sequence). This chain's CDR3 is CSASGTSGRFDEQYF. The CDR3 DNA is TGCAGTGCTAGTGGGACTAGCGGGAGGTTCGACGAGCAGTACTTC.

This clonotype was found many times. V is TRBV7-2 and J is TRBJ1-5; D not certain. V gave up 0 bases and J gave up 3 bases, with 9 bases separating them. CDR3 size: 15 residues. Germline V gene lookup returns CDR1 SGHTA and CDR2 FQGNSA. The CDR3: CASSLASQHNQPQHF. The CDR3 DNA sequence: TGTGCCAGCAGCTTAGCGTCCCAGCACAATCAGCCCCAGCATTTT.

The genes are TRBV7-3 and TRBJ2-7; 7 bases agree with TRBD2. Looked up from germline, CDR1 is SGHTA and CDR2 is FQGTGA. The V gene end was trimmed by 0 bases and the J gene end by 2 bases; junction bases not matched to a gene: 7. The CDR3 loop spans 16 amino acids. CDR3 sequence reads: CASSLTGGRLPYEQYF. CDR3 in DNA: TGTGCCAGCAGCTTAACGGGCGGGAGACTTCCCTACGAGCAGTACTTC.